The source of this T cell receptor beta chain is a study of blood T cell repertoires in COVID-19. Turning to the study itself: Samples representing acute and convalescent COVID-19 were sourced from the United States, Italy and Spain.

Sequencing used immunoSEQ multiplex PCR; TCRdb keeps in-frame clones, though not all of them. The repertoire holds 270,000 or so clones, with 85% to 90% as singletons. Adults between about 18 and 89 years of age took part from about two dozen US areas. The trim removed 5 bases at V and 1 base at J, leaving 6 bases unmatched. Germline V gene sequence: CDR1 LNHDA, CDR2 SQIVND (reference sequence). CDR3 length: 15 amino acids. The TCR comes from a woman between 25 and 40 years old with acute COVID-19. What was sequenced was PBMCs or T cells enriched from blood (not recorded which). The chain has TRBV19 and TRBJ2-7; TRBD1 matches 9 bases. CDR3 nucleotides: TGTGCCAGTAGTCTTACGACAGGGGGGTCCTACGAGCAGTACTTC. Amino acids: CASSLTTGGSYEQYF.